This T cell receptor (beta chain) was recorded in a study of T-cell reconstitution after alpha-beta-depleted transplantation in children. This sample's TCRbeta library carried unique molecular identifier barcodes. TCRdb called the PCR reads again in MiXCR, with one record for every CDR3 protein. The table records some 550,000 distinct CDR3 sequences, approximately 20% of them present only once. The CDR3 is 18 amino acids. Germline assignment: CDR1 MRHNA and CDR2 SNTAGT. The V end lost 8 bases, the J end lost 4 bases, and 28 bases lay between the germline ends. The chain is built from TRBV6-4 and TRBJ2-3; either TRBD1 or TRBD2 may fit D (5 bases each). This receptor was identified in a human donor who donated a stem cell graft to a child with acute lymphoblastic leukemia. The material was PBMCs from the stem cell graft donor, obtained from the stem cell graft. The DNA of the CDR3 is TGTGCCAGCTGGAAAACCCCAGCCGGGACCCCCCGCGCAGATACGCAGTATTTT. Its translation: CASWKTPAGTPRADTQYF.